The sequence of this T cell receptor (beta chain) was determined in a study of Ad26.COV2.S vaccination and SARS-CoV-2 variants. Whole-study context: Donor got 5x10^10 or 1x10^11 viral particles of Ad26.COV2.S.

Treatment reported: some 19 received Ad26.COV2.S at low or high dose, single or two shots; a few received placebo; per-sample allocation not given. Sampling took place 63 days after the first vaccine or placebo injection. This person who donated was an adult of 18-55 years in Boston. Data came from immunoSEQ multiplex PCR; TCRdb stores just in-frame clones and leaves some out. The sample records approximately 250,000 clones, around 88% being singletons. The source material was peripheral blood, sampled in a trial of Ad26.COV2.S vaccine versus placebo. This clonotype originated in a person aged 18-60 years who received the Ad26.COV2.S COVID-19 vaccine or a placebo.

CDR3 in DNA: TGTGCCAGCAGCGGCAGACAGGGGGAATACGAGCAGTACTTC. Its translation is CASSGRQGEYEQYF. This sequence joins TRBV11-2 and TRBJ2-7, with TRBD1 identical over 9 bases. The CDR3 loop spans 14 amino acids. V trimming: 5 bases; J trimming: 4 bases; junction bases outside the gene matches: 6. Germline V lookup: CDR1 SGHAT, CDR2 FQNNGV.